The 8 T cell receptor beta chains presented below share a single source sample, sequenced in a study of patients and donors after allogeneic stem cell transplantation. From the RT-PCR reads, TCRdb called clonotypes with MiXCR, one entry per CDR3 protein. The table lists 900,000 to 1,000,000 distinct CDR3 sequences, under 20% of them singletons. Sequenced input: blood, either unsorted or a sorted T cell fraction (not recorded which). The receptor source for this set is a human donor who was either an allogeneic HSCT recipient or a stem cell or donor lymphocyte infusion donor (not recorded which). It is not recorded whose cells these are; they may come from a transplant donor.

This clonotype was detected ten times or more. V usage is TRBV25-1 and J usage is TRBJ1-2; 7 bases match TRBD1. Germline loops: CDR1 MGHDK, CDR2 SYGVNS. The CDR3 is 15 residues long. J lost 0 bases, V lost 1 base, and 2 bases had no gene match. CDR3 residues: CASSESGTANYGYTF. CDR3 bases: TGTGCCAGCAGTGAATCCGGGACAGCTAACTATGGCTACACCTTC.

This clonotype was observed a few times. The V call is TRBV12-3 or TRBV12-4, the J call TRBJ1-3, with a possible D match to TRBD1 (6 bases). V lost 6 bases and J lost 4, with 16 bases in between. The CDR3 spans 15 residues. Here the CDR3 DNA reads TGTGCCAGCAGCCGCGGGGGGGCGGGAGGAAACACCATATATTTT. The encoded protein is CASSRGGAGGNTIYF.

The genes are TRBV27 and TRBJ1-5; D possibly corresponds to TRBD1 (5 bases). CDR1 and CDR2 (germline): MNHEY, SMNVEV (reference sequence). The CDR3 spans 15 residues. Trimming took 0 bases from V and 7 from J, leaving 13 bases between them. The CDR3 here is CASSLSGRVDQPQHF. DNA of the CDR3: TGTGCCAGCAGTTTATCCGGCAGGGTAGACCAGCCCCAGCATTTT.

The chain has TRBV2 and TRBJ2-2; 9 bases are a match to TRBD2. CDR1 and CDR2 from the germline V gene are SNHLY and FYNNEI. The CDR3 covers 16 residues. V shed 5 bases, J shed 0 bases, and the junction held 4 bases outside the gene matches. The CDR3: CASSPIAGANTGELFF. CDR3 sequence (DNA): TGTGCCAGCAGTCCCATAGCGGGGGCGAACACCGGGGAGCTGTTTTTT.

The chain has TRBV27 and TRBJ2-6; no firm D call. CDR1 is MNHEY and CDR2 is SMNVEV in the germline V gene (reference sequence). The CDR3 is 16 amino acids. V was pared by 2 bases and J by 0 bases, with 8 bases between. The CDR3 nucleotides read TGTGCCAGCAGTTTAGACGGTTTCTCTGGGGCCAACGTCCTGACTTTC. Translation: CASSLDGFSGANVLTF.

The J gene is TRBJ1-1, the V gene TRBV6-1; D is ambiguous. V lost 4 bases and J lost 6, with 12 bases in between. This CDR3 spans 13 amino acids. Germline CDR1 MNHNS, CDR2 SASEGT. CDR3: CASSGGRRAEAFF. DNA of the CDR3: TGTGCCAGCAGTGGCGGCCGGCGAGCTGAAGCTTTCTTT.

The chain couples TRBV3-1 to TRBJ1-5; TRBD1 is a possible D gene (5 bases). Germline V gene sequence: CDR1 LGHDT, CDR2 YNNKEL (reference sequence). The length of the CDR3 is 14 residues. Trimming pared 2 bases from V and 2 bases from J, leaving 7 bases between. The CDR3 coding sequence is TGTGCCAGCAGCCAAACCAGGGGCAATCAGCCCCAGCATTTT. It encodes CASSQTRGNQPQHF.

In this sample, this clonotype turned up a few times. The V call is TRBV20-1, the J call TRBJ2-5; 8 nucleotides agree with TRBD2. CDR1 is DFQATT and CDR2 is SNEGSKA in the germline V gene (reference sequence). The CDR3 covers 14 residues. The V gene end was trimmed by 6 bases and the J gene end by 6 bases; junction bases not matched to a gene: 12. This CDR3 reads CSAVISSGRQTQYF. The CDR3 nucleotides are TGCAGTGCCGTCATATCGAGCGGGAGACAGACCCAGTACTTC.